The rows below give T cell receptor beta chains drawn from one sample of a study of cytomegalovirus exposure and HLA in healthy donors. Data came from immunoSEQ multiplex PCR; TCRdb stores just in-frame clones and leaves some out. The sample shows over 100,000 clones, around three quarters of them seen only once. Sequencing input: PBMCs. The receptors stem from a man aged 25 to 40 in good health and CMV-seropositive. CDR3s include the opening cysteine and the closing phenylalanine or tryptophan. D genes are given only for firm matches.

v_gene	d_gene	j_gene	CDR3aa
TRBV9	.	TRBJ2-6	CASTLSSSGANVLTF
TRBV7-8	.	TRBJ1-1	CASSLGGAGITEAFF
TRBV7-9	.	TRBJ1-1	CASSLIEVNTEAFF
TRBV2	TRBD1	TRBJ1-2	CASSTGQLPYDYGYTF
TRBV5-6	.	TRBJ2-3	CASSPLGKADTQYF
TRBV6-5	.	TRBJ2-3	CASTDWPTDTQYF
TRBV9	TRBD2	TRBJ2-1	CASSGGGASNEQFF
TRBV7-2	.	TRBJ1-5	CASGRGRDQPQHF
TRBV7-9	.	TRBJ2-2	CASSLTNTGELFF
TRBV11-2	TRBD1	TRBJ1-1	CASSQTGPNTEAFF
TRBV9	TRBD1	TRBJ1-2	CASSVKKTGPGYTF
TRBV2	.	TRBJ1-2	CASRPDKFNYGYTF
TRBV10-1	.	TRBJ1-1	CASSEQLATEAFF
TRBV9	TRBD1	TRBJ1-3	CASSVVGQGGNTIYF
TRBV6-1	.	TRBJ1-5	CASGAGHENQPQHF
TRBV4-3	.	TRBJ2-1	CASSQDLRGEQFF
TRBV5-6	.	TRBJ2-7	CASSVGTYEQYF
TRBV10-3	TRBD2	TRBJ2-3	CAISEGTSGSNTQYF
TRBV11-2	.	TRBJ1-4	CASSFSGEHKLFF
TRBV9	.	TRBJ1-1	CASSVRGTAEAFF
TRBV5-1	TRBD2	TRBJ2-2	CASSLGSGGQELFF
TRBV7-2	.	TRBJ1-4	CASSADGGRGWEKLFF